Listed here are 27 T cell receptor beta chains from one sample, sequenced in a study of OX40 agonist ivuxolimab in advanced cancers. The method was immunoSEQ multiplex PCR; TCRdb's version includes in-frame clones alone and lacks a portion of them. In the table there are around 46,000 clones, around 91% of which are singletons. The sequences come from CD4+ or CD8+ T cells sorted from blood, collected in a trial of the OX40 agonist ivuxolimab. Every receptor here comes from an adult with an advanced solid tumor such as melanoma, head and neck, liver or kidney cancer.

The chain carries TRBV9 and TRBJ2-1; 8 nucleotides agree with TRBD2. V lost 0 bases and J lost 6; bases outside the gene matches: 5. The CDR3 loop spans 15 amino acids. Looked up from germline, CDR1 is SGDLS and CDR2 is YYNGEE. The CDR3 region is CASSVASGLANEQFF. In DNA form, the CDR3 reads TGTGCCAGCAGCGTAGCTAGTGGACTAGCCAATGAGCAGTTCTTC.

The chain joins TRBV15 to TRBJ2-7, with D maybe TRBD1 (5 bases). Germline CDR1 and CDR2: LNHNV and YYDKDF (reference sequence). V lost 1 base, J lost 0 bases, and 19 bases lay in between. The CDR3 is 18 residues long. Written as DNA, the CDR3 is TGTGCCACCAGCAGAGTAATAATACAGGATTATAGCTCCTACGAGCAGTACTTC. Its translation is CATSRVIIQDYSSYEQYF.

This chain joins TRBV28 and TRBJ1-5; 7 bases match TRBD1. This CDR3 has 15 amino acids. CDR1 and CDR2 from the germline V gene are MDHEN and SYDVKM. V dropped 6 bases and J dropped 1; count of bases not matched to a gene: 6. For the CDR3, the DNA is TGTGCCAGCAGAAGGGGGCAGGGGAGCAATCAGCCCCAGCATTTT. Translation gives CASRRGQGSNQPQHF.

This rearrangement joins TRBV7-9 to TRBJ1-2, with D perhaps matching TRBD1 (5 bases). Germline values: CDR1 SEHNR, CDR2 FQNEAQ (reference sequence). The V end was cut by 3 bases, the J end by 4 bases, with 12 bases between. The CDR3 length is 14 residues. The CDR3 region is CASSLSGTRYGYTF. CDR3 nucleotide sequence: TGTGCCAGCAGCTTGTCCGGGACCCGCTATGGCTACACCTTC.

The chain couples TRBV11-2 to TRBJ2-3, with TRBD2 identical over 12 bases. The trim removed 8 bases at V and 1 base at J, leaving 16 bases unmatched. The CDR3 totals 19 residues. The germline V gene has CDR1 SGHAT and CDR2 FQNNGV. CDR3 bases: TGTGCCAGCTTCTCCCCCCGGCTAGCGGGGGGGTCGGGCACAGATACGCAGTATTTT. Its protein is CASFSPRLAGGSGTDTQYF.

The DNA of the CDR3 is TGTGCCAGCAGTTCAGGACAGACTTTCACTGCCTACGAGCAGTACTTC. Its translation is CASSSGQTFTAYEQYF. The chain carries TRBV28 and TRBJ2-7, with a possible D match to TRBD1 (6 bases). Between the trimmed V and J ends, which lost 4 bases and 2 bases, there was a span of 18 bases. The CDR3 is 16 amino acids. Germline-derived CDR1 and CDR2 are MDHEN and SYDVKM. Looking up the rest from reference TRBV28 and TRBJ2-7 gives the full variable domain: DVKVTQSSRYLVKRTGEKVFLECVQDMDHENMFWYRQDPGLGLRLIYFSYDVKMKEKGDIPEGYSVSREKKERFSLILESASTNQTSMYLCASSSGQTFTAYEQYFGPGTRLTVT.

This chain joins TRBV5-5 and TRBJ1-5; 11 bases line up with TRBD1. CDR1 SGHKS and CDR2 YYEKEE come from the germline V gene (reference sequence). The CDR3 is 14 amino acids. The J segment lost 6 bases and the V segment lost 4 bases, leaving 3 bases of the junction unmatched. The CDR3 region is CASSQGTGGQPQHF. The CDR3 nucleotides read TGTGCCAGCAGCCAGGGGACAGGGGGTCAGCCCCAGCATTTT.

The V call is TRBV13, the J call TRBJ1-3, with TRBD1 matching over 9 bases. Germline V gives CDR1 PRHDT, CDR2 FYEKMQ (reference sequence). The CDR3 has 15 amino acids. With V trimmed by 6 bases and J by 4 bases, 7 bases remained unmatched. CDR3 residues: CASSLGTGRGNTIYF. The DNA for the CDR3 is TGTGCCAGCAGTCTCGGGACAGGGAGGGGAAACACCATATATTTT.

The V and J genes are TRBV6-1 and TRBJ2-7; D may be TRBD1 (5 bases). Germline CDR1 is MNHNS and CDR2 is SASEGT. The CDR3 has 13 amino acids. V shed 7 bases and J shed 3 bases, with 13 bases lying between them. The CDR3 DNA sequence: TGTGCCAGCAAAGACAGCCTCCTCTACGAGCAGTACTTC. It codes for CASKDSLLYEQYF.

The V gene is TRBV11-3, the J gene TRBJ1-2; D gene ambiguous. Germline lookup yields CDR1 SGHNT and CDR2 YENEEA. V was pared by 0 bases and J by 3 bases, with 17 bases between. This CDR3 contains 17 residues. CDR3 amino acids: CASSLDEAIRHHYGYTF. CDR3 DNA sequence: TGTGCCAGCAGCTTAGACGAAGCTATTCGGCACCACTATGGCTACACCTTC.

This chain joins TRBV21-1 and TRBJ2-5; the table assigns TRBD2, which was not confirmed against the DNA. TRBV21-1 is a pseudogene segment. The CDR3 totals 16 residues. The CDR3 region is CASSAKLAFLGETQYF. In DNA, the CDR3 is TGTGCCAGCAGCGCCAAACTAGCGTTTCTAGGAGAGACCCAGTACTTC.

The chain recombines TRBV5-6 with TRBJ1-2, with TRBD1 matching 8 bases. CDR1 and CDR2 (germline): SGHDT, YYEEEE. V was clipped by 5 bases and J by 4 bases; unmatched bases: 7. This CDR3 is built from 14 residues. Here the CDR3 reads CASSSTGAGYGYTF. The CDR3 nucleotides read TGTGCCAGCAGTTCGACAGGGGCGGGCTATGGCTACACCTTC.

The chain combines TRBV13 with TRBJ2-3, with TRBD2 as a possible D gene (6 bases). V was clipped by 5 bases and J by 0 bases, with 9 bases between them. The CDR3 consists of 14 residues. In germline, CDR1 is PRHDT, CDR2 FYEKMQ (reference sequence). The CDR3 DNA reads as TGTGCCAGCAGCGGAGGGACTAGCACAGATACGCAGTATTTT. This sequence encodes CASSGGTSTDTQYF.

This chain connects TRBV4-1 to TRBJ2-5; 10 bases fit TRBD2. The germline CDR1 and CDR2 sequences are MGHRA and YSYEKL. Unmatched junction bases numbered 4, after V lost 4 bases and J lost 2 bases. This CDR3 contains 15 residues. CDR3 residues: CASSPGLAVQETQYF. The DNA of the CDR3 is TGCGCCAGCAGCCCAGGACTAGCGGTACAAGAGACCCAGTACTTC.

The chain joins TRBV19 to TRBJ2-5, with D perhaps being TRBD1 or TRBD2 (6 bases each). The V and J ends lost 5 bases and 2 bases respectively, with 15 bases between them. This CDR3 region has 15 residues. Looked up from germline, CDR1 is LNHDA and CDR2 is SQIVND (reference sequence). As DNA, the CDR3 is TGTGCCAGTAGTTGGGGGGCCAGAGATCAAGAGACCCAGTACTTC. This sequence encodes CASSWGARDQETQYF.

By proportion, this clone is medium-sized. The V gene is TRBV25-1, the J gene TRBJ1-5; D remains unclear. Trimming left V 2 bases short and J 5 bases short, with 10 bases between. This CDR3 has 14 amino acids. Germline loops: CDR1 MGHDK, CDR2 SYGVNS. CDR3 sequence: CASSERGWDQPQHF. DNA of the CDR3: TGTGCCAGCAGTGAAAGAGGCTGGGATCAGCCCCAGCATTTT.

This clone was recorded a few times. This chain joins TRBV9 and TRBJ2-2, with D perhaps TRBD1 or TRBD2 (5 bases each). The CDR3 extends over 16 amino acids. V was cut by 1 base and J by 6 bases, with 16 bases left in between. The germline V gene encodes CDR1 SGDLS and CDR2 YYNGEE. The CDR3 bases are TGTGCCAGCAGCGTAAATCAGGGTATGGGGGCCGGGGAGCTGTTTTTT. This encodes CASSVNQGMGAGELFF.

V and J are TRBV6-6 and TRBJ2-5; D might be TRBD1 (5 bases). The CDR3 has 15 amino acids. Looked up from germline, CDR1 is MNHNY and CDR2 is SVGAGI (reference sequence). The V end was cut by 3 bases, the J end by 3 bases, with 14 bases between. The CDR3 sequence is CASSYFPDMKETQYF. The CDR3, as DNA: TGTGCCAGCAGTTATTTCCCGGACATGAAAGAGACCCAGTACTTC.

The genes are TRBV14 and TRBJ2-1; a possible D gene is TRBD2 (6 bases). CDR1 and CDR2 (germline): SGHDN, FVKESK. The ends were cut back, 1 base at V and 15 bases at J, with 10 bases in the middle. This CDR3 spans 11 amino acids. CDR3 bases: TGTGCCAGCAGCCAAGGACTAGTTGGGTTCTTC. Encoded protein: CASSQGLVGFF.

The chain couples TRBV7-2 to TRBJ1-1; D not certain. This CDR3 has 15 residues. Trimming pared 1 base from V and 0 bases from J, leaving 9 bases between. Germline V gene data show CDR1 as SGHTA and CDR2 as FQGNSA. CDR3 loop: CASSLVSAMNTEAFF. The CDR3 coding sequence is TGTGCCAGCAGCTTAGTGTCGGCTATGAACACTGAAGCTTTCTTT.

For the CDR3, the DNA is TGTGCCAGCAGGGGCGGAGGGGCGCGGGGCACAGATACGCAGTATTTT. Encoded protein: CASRGGGARGTDTQYF. The gene calls are TRBV2 and TRBJ2-3; possible D gene TRBD2, 6 bases. The CDR3 runs 16 residues. In germline, CDR1 is SNHLY, CDR2 FYNNEI. Trimming shortened V by 6 bases and J by 1 base, and 17 bases separated the two germline ends.

The rearrangement joins TRBV7-9 to TRBJ2-1, with D uncertain. The CDR3 length is 9 residues. V lost 8 bases and J 8 bases, leaving 4 bases between the germline ends. The germline V gene has CDR1 SEHNR and CDR2 FQNEAQ (reference sequence). The CDR3 loop reads CASGDEQFF. The CDR3, as DNA: TGTGCCAGCGGCGATGAGCAGTTCTTC. The full variable domain, its missing parts supplied by reference TRBV7-9 and TRBJ2-1, is DTGVSQNPRHKITKRGQNVTFRCDPISEHNRLYWYRQTLGQGPEFLTYFQNEAQLEKSRLLSDRFSAERPKGSFSTLEIQRTEQGDSAMYLCASGDEQFFGPGTRLTVL.

The chain uses TRBV10-3 and TRBJ1-1; 7 bases map to TRBD1. V lost 4 bases to trimming and J lost 8 bases; unmatched junction nucleotides: 4. CDR1 and CDR2 (germline): ENHRY, SYGVKD. There are 12 residues in the CDR3. The CDR3 here is CAISGLRGEAFF. In DNA form, the CDR3 reads TGTGCCATCAGTGGGCTCAGGGGGGAAGCTTTCTTT.

The gene calls are TRBV27 and TRBJ1-4; D unclear. Trimming cost V 6 bases and J 4 bases, with 15 bases left between them. This CDR3 spans 15 amino acids. Looked up from germline, CDR1 is MNHEY and CDR2 is SMNVEV (reference sequence). For the CDR3, the DNA is TGTGCCAGCAGCTGGTCGGCGGGGTTTAATGAAAAACTGTTTTTT. It encodes CASSWSAGFNEKLFF.

V gene TRBV10-3 combines with J gene TRBJ1-1; D uncertain. Trimming took off 8 bases at V and 0 bases at J, with 7 bases between the two ends. Germline lookup yields CDR1 ENHRY and CDR2 SYGVKD. The CDR3 consists of 12 residues. The CDR3 region is CAIGWVNTEAFF. In nucleotides, the CDR3 is TGTGCCATCGGGTGGGTGAACACTGAAGCTTTCTTT.

This chain joins TRBV19 and TRBJ2-2; no clear D gene. Germline V CDR1 and CDR2: LNHDA, SQIVND (reference sequence). Trimming stripped 2 bases from V and 4 bases from J, with 14 bases between. The CDR3 extends over 16 amino acids. The CDR3 nucleotides are TGTGCCAGTAGTATACCTAGTGGTGACCCCACCGGGGAGCTGTTTTTT. Protein: CASSIPSGDPTGELFF.

The gene calls are TRBV6-5 and TRBJ2-2; D remains unclear. The V gene's germline CDR1 is MNHEY and CDR2 SVGAGI. The germline V and J ends were trimmed by 0 bases and 10 bases, with 18 bases remaining between them. The CDR3 loop spans 16 amino acids. CDR3 residues: CASSYSSQEYPAELFF. DNA of the CDR3: TGTGCCAGCAGTTACTCGAGCCAGGAATACCCGGCGGAGCTGTTTTTT.